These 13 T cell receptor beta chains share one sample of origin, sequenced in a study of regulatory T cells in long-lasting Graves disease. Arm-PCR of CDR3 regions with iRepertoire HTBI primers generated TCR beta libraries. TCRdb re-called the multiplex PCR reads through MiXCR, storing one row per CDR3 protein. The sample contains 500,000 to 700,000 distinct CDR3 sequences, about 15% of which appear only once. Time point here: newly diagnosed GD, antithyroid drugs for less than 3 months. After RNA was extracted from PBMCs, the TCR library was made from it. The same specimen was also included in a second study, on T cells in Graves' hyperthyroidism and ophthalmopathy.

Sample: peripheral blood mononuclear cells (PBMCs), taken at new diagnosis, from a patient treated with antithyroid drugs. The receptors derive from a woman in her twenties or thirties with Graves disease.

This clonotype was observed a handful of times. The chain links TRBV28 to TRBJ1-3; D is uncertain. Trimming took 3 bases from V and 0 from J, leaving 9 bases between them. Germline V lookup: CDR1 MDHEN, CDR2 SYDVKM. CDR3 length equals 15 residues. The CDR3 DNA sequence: TGTGCCAGCAGTTTGAGCGTGGACTCTGGAAACACCATATATTTT. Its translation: CASSLSVDSGNTIYF.

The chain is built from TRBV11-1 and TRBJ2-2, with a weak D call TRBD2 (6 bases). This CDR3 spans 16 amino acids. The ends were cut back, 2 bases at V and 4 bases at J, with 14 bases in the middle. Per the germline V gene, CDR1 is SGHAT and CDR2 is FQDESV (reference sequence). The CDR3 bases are TGTGCCAGCAGCTTAAATCGGGGGTTACCCACCGGGGAGCTGTTTTTT. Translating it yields CASSLNRGLPTGELFF.

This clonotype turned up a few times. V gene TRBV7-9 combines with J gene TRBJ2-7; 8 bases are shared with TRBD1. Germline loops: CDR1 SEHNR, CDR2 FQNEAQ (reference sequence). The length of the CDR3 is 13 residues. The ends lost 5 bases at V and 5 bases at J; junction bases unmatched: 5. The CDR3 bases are TGTGCCAGCAGCCGACAGGGGTCCAACGAGCAGTACTTC. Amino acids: CASSRQGSNEQYF. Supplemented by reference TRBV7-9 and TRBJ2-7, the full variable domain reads DTGVSQNPRHKITKRGQNVTFRCDPISEHNRLYWYRQTLGQGPEFLTYFQNEAQLEKSRLLSDRFSAERPKGSFSTLEIQRTEQGDSAMYLCASSRQGSNEQYFGPGTRLTVT.

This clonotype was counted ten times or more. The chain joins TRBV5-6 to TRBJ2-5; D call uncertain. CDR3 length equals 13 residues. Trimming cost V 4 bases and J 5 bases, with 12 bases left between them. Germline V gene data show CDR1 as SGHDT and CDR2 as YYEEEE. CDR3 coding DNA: TGTGCCAGCAGCCTCCCAGGCTTGGAGACCCAGTACTTC. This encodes CASSLPGLETQYF.

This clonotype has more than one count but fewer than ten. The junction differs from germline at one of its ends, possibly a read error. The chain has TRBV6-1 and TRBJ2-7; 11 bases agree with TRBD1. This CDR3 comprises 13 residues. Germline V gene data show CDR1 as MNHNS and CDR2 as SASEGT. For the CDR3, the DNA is TGTGCCAGCAGCCTCGGGACAGGGGGGGAGGAGGGCTTC. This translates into CASSLGTGGEEGF.

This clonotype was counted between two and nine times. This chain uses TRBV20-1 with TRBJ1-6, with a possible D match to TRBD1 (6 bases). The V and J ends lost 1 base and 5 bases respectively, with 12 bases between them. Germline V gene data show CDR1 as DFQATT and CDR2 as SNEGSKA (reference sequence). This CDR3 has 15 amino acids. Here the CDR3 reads CSARVGQFDNSPLHF. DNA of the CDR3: TGCAGTGCTAGAGTTGGACAGTTCGATAATTCACCCCTCCACTTT.

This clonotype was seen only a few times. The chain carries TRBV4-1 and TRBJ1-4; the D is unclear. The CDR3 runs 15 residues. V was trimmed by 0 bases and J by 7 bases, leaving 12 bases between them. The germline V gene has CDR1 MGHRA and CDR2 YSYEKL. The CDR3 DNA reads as TGCGCCAGCAGCCAAGACGGCTCGGCTTTTGAAAAACTGTTTTTT. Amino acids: CASSQDGSAFEKLFF.

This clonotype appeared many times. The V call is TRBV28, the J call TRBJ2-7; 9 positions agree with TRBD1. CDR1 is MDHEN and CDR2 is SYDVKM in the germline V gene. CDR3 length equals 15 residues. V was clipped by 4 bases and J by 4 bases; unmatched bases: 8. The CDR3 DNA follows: TGTGCCAGCAGTTCACACGGGACAGGGTCTTACGAGCAGTACTTC. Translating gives CASSSHGTGSYEQYF.

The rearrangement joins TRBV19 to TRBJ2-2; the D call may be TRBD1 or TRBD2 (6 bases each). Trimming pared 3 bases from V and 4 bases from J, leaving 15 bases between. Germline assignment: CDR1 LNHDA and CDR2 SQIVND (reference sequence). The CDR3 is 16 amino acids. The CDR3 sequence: CASSIPGGVITGELFF. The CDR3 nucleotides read TGTGCCAGTAGTATCCCCGGGGGCGTCATCACCGGGGAGCTGTTTTTT.

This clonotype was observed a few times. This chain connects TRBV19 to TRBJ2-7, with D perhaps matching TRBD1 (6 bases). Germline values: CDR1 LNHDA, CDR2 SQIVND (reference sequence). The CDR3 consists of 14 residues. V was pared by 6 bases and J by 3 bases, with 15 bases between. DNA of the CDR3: TGTGCCAGTAGCATACAACAGGGTAACTACGAGCAGTACTTC. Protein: CASSIQQGNYEQYF.

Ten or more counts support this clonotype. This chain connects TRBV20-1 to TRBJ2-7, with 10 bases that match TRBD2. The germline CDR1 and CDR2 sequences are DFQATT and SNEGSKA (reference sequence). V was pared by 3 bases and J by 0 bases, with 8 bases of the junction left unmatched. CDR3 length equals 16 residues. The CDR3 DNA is TGCAGTGCTAGTAGCCTAGCGGGGGTGCCCTCCTACGAGCAGTACTTC. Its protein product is CSASSLAGVPSYEQYF.

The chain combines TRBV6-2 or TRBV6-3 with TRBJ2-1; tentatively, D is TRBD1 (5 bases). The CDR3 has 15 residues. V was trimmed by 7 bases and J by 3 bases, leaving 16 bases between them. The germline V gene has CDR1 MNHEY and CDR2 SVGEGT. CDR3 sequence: CASKVLRDNYNEQFF. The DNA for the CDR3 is TGTGCCAGCAAGGTCCTCAGGGATAACTACAATGAGCAGTTCTTC.

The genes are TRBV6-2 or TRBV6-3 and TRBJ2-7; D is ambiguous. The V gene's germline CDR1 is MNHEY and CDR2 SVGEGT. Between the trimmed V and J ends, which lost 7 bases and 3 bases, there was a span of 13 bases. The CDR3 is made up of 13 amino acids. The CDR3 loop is CASKNGPDYEQYF. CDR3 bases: TGTGCCAGCAAGAACGGGCCCGACTACGAGCAGTACTTC.